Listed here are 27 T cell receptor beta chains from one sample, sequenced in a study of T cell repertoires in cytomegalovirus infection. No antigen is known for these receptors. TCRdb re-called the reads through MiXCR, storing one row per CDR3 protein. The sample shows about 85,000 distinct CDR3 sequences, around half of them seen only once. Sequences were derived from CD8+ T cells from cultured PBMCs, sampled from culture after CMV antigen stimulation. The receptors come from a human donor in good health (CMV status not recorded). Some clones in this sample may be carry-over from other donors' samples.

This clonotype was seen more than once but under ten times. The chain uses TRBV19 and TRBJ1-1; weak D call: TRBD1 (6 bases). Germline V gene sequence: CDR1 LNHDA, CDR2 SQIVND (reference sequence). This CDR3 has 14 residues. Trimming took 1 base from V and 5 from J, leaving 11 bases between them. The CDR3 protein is CASSIARGKTEAFF. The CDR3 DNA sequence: TGTGCCAGTAGTATAGCCAGGGGAAAGACTGAAGCTTTCTTT.

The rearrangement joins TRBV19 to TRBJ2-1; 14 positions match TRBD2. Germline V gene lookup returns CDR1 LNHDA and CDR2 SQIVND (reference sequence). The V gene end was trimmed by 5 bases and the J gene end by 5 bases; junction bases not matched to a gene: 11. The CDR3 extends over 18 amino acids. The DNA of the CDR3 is TGTGCCAGTAGTGACGGCGGGACTAGCGGGAGTTTTAACAATGAGCAGTTCTTC. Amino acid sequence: CASSDGGTSGSFNNEQFF.

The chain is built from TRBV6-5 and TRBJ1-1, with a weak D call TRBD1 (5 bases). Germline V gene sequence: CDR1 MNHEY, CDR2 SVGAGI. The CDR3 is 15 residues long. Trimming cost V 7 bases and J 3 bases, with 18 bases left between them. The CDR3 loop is CASKNRLVGYTEAFF. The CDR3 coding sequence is TGTGCCAGCAAAAACAGGCTCGTTGGTTACACTGAAGCTTTCTTT.

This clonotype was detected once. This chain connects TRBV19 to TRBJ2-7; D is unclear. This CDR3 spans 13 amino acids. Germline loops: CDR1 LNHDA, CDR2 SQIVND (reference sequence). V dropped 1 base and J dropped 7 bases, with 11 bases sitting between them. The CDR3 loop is CASSIVGSEEQYF. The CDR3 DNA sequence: TGTGCCAGTAGTATAGTTGGGTCGGAAGAGCAGTACTTC.

CDR3 DNA sequence: TGTGCCAGCAGCCCAGTGACCGAAGGTCCTAATGAAAAACTGTTTTTT. Protein sequence: CASSPVTEGPNEKLFF. The gene calls are TRBV7-9 and TRBJ1-4; no definite D call. V lost 5 bases, J lost 3 bases, and 16 bases lay in between. The CDR3 sequence is 16 residues long. The germline V gene has CDR1 SEHNR and CDR2 FQNEAQ (reference sequence).

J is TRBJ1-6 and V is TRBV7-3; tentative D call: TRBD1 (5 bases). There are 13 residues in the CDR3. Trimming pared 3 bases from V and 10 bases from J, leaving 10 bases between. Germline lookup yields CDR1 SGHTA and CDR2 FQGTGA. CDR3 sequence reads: CASSLDTYSPLHF. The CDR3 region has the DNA TGTGCCAGCAGCTTGGACACATACTCACCCCTCCACTTT. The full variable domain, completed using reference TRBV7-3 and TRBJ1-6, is GAGVSQTPSNKVTEKGKYVELRCDPISGHTALYWYRQSLGQGPEFLIYFQGTGAADDSGLPNDRFFAVRPEGSVSTLKIQRTERGDSAVYLCASSLDTYSPLHFGNGTRLTVT.

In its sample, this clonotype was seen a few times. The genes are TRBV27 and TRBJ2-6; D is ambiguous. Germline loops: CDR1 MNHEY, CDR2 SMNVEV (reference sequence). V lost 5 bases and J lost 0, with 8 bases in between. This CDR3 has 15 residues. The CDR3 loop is CASSALYSGANVLTF. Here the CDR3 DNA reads TGTGCCAGCAGTGCACTGTACTCTGGGGCCAACGTCCTGACTTTC.

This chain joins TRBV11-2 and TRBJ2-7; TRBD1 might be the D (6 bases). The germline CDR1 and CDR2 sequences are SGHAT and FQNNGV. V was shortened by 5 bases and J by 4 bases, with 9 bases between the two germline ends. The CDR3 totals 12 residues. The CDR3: CASSQTGYEQYF. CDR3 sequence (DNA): TGTGCCAGCAGCCAAACAGGGTACGAGCAGTACTTC. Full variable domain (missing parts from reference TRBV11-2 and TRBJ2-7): EAGVAQSPRYKIIEKRQSVAFWCNPISGHATLYWYQQILGQGPKLLIQFQNNGVVDDSQLPKDRFSAERLKGVDSTLKIQPAKLEDSAVYLCASSQTGYEQYFGPGTRLTVT.

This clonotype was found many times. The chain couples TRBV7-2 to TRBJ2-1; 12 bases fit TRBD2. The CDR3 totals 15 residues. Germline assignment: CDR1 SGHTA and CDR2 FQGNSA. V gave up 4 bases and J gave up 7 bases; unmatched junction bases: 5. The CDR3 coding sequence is TGTGCCAGCAGCTATCGGACTAGCGGGAATAATGAGCAGTTCTTC. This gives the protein CASSYRTSGNNEQFF.

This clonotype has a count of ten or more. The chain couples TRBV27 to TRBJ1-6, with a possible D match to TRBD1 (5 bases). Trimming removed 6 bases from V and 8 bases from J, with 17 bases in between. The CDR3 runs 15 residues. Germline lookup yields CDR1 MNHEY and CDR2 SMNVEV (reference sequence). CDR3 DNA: TGTGCCAGCAGCCGAGAAGGGCAGGGATATTCACCCCTCCACTTT. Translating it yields CASSREGQGYSPLHF.

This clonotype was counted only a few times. The CDR3 coding sequence is TGTGCCAGCAGCTTACTCGGGGCGAAGCGGGAGGGTATTCCAGATACGCAGTATTTT. The encoded protein is CASSLLGAKREGIPDTQYF. The chain combines TRBV7-9 with TRBJ2-3, with 10 positions matching TRBD2. The CDR3 contains 19 residues. V lost 2 bases and J lost 4; bases outside the gene matches: 15. Per the germline V gene, CDR1 is SEHNR and CDR2 is FQNEAQ (reference sequence).

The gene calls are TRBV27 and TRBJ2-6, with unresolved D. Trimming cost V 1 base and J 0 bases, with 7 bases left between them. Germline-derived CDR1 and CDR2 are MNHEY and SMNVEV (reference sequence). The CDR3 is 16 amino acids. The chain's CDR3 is CASSLFWVSGANVLTF. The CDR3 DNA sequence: TGTGCCAGCAGTTTATTCTGGGTCTCTGGGGCCAACGTCCTGACTTTC.

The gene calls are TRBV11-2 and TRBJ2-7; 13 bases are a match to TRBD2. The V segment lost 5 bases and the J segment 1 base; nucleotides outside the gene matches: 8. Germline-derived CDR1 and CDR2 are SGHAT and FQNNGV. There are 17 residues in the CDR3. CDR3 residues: CASSPGLAGVLSYEQYF. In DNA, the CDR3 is TGTGCCAGCAGCCCAGGACTAGCGGGAGTCCTTTCCTACGAGCAGTACTTC.

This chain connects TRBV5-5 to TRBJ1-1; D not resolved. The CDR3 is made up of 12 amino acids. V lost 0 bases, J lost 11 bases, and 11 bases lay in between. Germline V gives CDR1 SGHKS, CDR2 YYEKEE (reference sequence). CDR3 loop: CASSLAGPRAFF. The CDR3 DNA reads TGTGCCAGCAGCTTGGCCGGGCCAAGGGCTTTCTTT.

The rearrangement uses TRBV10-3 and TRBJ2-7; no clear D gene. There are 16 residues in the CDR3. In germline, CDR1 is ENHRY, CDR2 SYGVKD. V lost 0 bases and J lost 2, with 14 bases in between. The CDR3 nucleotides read TGTGCCATCAGTGAGTCGACTCAGGCTGCTCCCTACGAGCAGTACTTC. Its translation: CAISESTQAAPYEQYF.

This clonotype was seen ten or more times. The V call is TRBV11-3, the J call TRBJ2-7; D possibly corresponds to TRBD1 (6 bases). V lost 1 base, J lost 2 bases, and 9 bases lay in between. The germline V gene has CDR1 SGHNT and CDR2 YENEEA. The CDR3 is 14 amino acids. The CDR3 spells CASSLAAGAYEQYF. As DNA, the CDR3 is TGTGCCAGCAGCTTAGCGGCAGGGGCCTACGAGCAGTACTTC.

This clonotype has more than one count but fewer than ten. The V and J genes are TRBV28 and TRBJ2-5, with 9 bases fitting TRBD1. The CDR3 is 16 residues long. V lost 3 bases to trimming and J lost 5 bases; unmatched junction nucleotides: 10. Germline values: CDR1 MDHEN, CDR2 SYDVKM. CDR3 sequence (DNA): TGTGCCAGCAGTTTTGGGACAGGGATGTTAACGGAGACCCAGTACTTC. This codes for CASSFGTGMLTETQYF.

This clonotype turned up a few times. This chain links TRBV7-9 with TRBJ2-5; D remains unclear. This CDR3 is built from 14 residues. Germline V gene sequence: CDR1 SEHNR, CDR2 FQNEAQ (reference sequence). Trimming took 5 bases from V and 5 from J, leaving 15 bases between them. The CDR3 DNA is TGTGCCAGCAGCCCCCTCGCTAGGATGGAGACCCAGTACTTC. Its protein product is CASSPLARMETQYF.

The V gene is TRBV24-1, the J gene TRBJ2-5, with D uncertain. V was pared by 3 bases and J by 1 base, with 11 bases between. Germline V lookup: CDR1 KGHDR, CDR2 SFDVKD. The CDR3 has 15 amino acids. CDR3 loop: CATSDPLGIQETQYF. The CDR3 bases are TGTGCCACCAGTGATCCCTTAGGGATCCAAGAGACCCAGTACTTC.

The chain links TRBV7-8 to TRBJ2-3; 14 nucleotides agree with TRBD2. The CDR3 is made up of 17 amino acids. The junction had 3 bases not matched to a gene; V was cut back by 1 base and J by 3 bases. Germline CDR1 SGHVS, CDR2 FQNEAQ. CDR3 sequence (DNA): TGTGCCAGCAGCTTAGTTAGGACTAGCGGGGGGACAGATACGCAGTATTTT. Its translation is CASSLVRTSGGTDTQYF.

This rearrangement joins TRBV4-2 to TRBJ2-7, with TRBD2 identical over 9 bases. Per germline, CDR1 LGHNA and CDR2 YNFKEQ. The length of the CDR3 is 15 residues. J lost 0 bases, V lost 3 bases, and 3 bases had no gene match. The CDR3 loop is CASSHLAGSSYEQYF. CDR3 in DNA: TGTGCCAGCAGCCACCTAGCGGGATCCTCCTACGAGCAGTACTTC.

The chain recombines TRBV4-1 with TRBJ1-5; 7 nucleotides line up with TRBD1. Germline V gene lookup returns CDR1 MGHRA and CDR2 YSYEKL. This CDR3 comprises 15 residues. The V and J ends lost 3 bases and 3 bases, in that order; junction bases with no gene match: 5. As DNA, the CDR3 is TGCGCCAGCAGCCATAACAGGGGAACCAATCAGCCCCAGCATTTT. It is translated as CASSHNRGTNQPQHF.

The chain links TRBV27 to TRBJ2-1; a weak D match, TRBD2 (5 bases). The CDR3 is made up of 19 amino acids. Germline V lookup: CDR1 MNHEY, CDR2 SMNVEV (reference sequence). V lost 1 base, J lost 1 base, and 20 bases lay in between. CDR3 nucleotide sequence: TGTGCCAGCAGTTTATACGGGTCTATGGAGGCCTGGTCCTACAATGAGCAGTTCTTC. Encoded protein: CASSLYGSMEAWSYNEQFF.

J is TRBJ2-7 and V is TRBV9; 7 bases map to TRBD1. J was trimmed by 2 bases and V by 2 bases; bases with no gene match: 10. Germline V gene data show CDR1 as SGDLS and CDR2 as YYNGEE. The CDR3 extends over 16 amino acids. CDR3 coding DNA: TGTGCCAGCAGCGTCCGGGACAGCCAGAGCCCCTACGAGCAGTACTTC. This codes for CASSVRDSQSPYEQYF.

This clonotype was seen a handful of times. CDR3 DNA: TGTGCCAGCAGTTTACGTCTAGCGGGATCGGATGAGCAGTTCTTC. This sequence encodes CASSLRLAGSDEQFF. The chain recombines TRBV12-3 or TRBV12-4 with TRBJ2-1; 9 bases map to TRBD2. The CDR3 is 15 amino acids. Trimming removed 2 bases from V and 8 bases from J; junction bases left unmatched: 7.

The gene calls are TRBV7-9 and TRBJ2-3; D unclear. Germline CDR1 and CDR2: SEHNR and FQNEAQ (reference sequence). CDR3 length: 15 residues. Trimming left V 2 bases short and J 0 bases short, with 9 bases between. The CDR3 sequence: CASSLSPDSTDTQYF. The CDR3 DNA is TGTGCCAGCAGCTTATCTCCAGATAGCACAGATACGCAGTATTTT. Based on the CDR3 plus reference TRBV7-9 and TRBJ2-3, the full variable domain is DTGVSQNPRHKITKRGQNVTFRCDPISEHNRLYWYRQTLGQGPEFLTYFQNEAQLEKSRLLSDRFSAERPKGSFSTLEIQRTEQGDSAMYLCASSLSPDSTDTQYFGPGTRLTVL.

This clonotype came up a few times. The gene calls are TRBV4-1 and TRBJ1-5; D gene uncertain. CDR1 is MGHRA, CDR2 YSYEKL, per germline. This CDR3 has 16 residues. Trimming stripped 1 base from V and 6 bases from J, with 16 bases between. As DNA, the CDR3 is TGCGCCAGCAGCCAAGTAACAGAAACCCGGCCTCAGCCCCAGCATTTT. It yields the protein CASSQVTETRPQPQHF.